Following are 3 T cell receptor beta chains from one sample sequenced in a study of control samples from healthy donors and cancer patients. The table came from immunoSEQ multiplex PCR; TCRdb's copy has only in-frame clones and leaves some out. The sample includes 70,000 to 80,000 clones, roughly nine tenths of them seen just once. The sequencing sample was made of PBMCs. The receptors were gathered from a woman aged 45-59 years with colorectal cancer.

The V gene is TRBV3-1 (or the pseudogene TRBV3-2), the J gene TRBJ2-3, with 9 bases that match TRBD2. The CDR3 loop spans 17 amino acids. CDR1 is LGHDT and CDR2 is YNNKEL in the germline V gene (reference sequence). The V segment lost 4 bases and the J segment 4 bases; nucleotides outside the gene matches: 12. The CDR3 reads CASSRRSAGGPADTQYF. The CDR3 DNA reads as TGTGCCAGCAGCCGCCGCTCCGCGGGGGGGCCCGCAGATACGCAGTATTTT.

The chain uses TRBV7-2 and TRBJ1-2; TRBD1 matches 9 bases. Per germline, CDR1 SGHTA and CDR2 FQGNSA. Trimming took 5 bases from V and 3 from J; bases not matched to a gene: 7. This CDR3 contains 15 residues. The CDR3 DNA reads TGTGCCAGCAGCCGGGGACAGGGATCACACTATGGCTACACCTTC. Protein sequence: CASSRGQGSHYGYTF.

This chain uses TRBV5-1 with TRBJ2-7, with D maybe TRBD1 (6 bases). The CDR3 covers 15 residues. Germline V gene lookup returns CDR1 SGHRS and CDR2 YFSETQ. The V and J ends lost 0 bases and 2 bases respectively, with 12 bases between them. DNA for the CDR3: TGCGCCAGCAGCTTGGGTTATGGGGGCGCCTACGAGCAGTACGTC. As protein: CASSLGYGGAYEQYV.